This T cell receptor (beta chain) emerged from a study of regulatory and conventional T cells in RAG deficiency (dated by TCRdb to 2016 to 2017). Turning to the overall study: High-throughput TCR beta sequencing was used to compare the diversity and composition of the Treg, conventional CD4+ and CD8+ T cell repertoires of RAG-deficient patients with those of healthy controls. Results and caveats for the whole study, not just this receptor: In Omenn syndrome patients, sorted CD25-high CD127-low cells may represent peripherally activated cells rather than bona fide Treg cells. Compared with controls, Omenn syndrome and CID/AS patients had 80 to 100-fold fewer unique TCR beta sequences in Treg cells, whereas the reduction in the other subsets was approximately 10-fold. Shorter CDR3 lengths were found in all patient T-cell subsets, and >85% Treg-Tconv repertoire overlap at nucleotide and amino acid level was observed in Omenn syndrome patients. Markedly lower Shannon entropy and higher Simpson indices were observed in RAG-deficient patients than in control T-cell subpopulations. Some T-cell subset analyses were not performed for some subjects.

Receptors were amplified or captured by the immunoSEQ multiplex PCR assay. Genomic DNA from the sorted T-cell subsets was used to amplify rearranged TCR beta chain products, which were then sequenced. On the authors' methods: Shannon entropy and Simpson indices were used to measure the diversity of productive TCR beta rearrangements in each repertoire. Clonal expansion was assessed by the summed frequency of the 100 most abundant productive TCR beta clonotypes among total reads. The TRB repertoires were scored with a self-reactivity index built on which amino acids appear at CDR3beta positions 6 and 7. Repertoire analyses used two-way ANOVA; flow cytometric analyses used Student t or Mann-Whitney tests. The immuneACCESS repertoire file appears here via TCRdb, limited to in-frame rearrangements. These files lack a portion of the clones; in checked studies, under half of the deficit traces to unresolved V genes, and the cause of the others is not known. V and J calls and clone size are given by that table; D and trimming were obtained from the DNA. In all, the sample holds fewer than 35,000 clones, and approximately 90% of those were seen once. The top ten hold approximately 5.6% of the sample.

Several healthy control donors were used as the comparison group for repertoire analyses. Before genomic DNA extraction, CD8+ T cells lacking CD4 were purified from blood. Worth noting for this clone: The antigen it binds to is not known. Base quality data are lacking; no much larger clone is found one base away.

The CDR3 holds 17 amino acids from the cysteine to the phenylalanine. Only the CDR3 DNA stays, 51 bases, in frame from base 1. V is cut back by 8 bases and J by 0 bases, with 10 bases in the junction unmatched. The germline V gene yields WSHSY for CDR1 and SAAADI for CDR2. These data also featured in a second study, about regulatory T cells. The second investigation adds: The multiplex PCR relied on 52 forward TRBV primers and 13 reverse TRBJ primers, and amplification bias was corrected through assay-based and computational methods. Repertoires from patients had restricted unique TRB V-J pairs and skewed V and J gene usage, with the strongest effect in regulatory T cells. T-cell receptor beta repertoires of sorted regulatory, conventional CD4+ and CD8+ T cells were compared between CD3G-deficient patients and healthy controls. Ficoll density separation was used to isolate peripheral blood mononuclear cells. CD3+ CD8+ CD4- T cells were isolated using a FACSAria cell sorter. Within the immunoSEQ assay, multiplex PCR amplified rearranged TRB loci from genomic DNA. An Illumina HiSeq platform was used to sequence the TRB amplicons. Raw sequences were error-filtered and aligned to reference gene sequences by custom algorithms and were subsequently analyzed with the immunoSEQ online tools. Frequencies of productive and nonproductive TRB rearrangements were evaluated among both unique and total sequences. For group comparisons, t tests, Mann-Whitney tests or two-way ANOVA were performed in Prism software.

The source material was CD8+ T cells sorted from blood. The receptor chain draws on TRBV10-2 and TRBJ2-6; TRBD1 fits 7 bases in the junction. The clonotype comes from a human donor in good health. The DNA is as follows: TGCGCCAGCCCCCGGACAGGAGCTCACTCTGGGGCCAACGTCCTGACTTTC. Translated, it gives CASPRTGAHSGANVLTF.